Listed here are 19 T cell receptor beta chains from one sample, sequenced in a study of cytomegalovirus exposure and HLA in healthy donors. The PCR contained 60 Vbeta and 13 Jbeta primers. Assay used: immunoSEQ multiplex PCR; TCRdb lists only in-frame clones, some missing. The sample includes about 110,000 clones, roughly three quarters of them seen just once. Specimen: PBMCs. Every receptor here comes from a man aged 30 to 39 in good health and CMV-seronegative.

The chain recombines TRBV29-1 with TRBJ1-2; tentative D call: TRBD1 (6 bases). V was clipped by 4 bases and J by 8 bases, with 14 bases between them. The CDR3 consists of 12 residues. Germline V gives CDR1 SQVTM, CDR2 ANQGSEA. This CDR3 is CSVVGARGGYTF. CDR3 nucleotide sequence: TGCAGCGTTGTGGGGGCGAGGGGCGGCTACACCTTC.

The chain joins TRBV4-3 to TRBJ2-1, with D perhaps TRBD1 (6 bases). This CDR3 is 15 amino acids long. Germline V gene sequence: CDR1 LGHNA, CDR2 YSLEER. Between the trimmed V and J ends, which lost 0 bases and 7 bases, there was a span of 13 bases. DNA for the CDR3: TGCGCCAGCAGCCAAGAAAGGTTTCAGGGGAATGAGCAGTTCTTC. This translates into CASSQERFQGNEQFF.

The chain is built from TRBV4-2 and TRBJ2-7; 9 nucleotides line up with TRBD1. The CDR3 is made up of 16 amino acids. CDR1 and CDR2 (germline): LGHNA, YNFKEQ. The trim removed 3 bases at V and 9 bases at J, leaving 15 bases unmatched. CDR3 region: CASSQEYPGQGVWQYF. CDR3 nucleotide sequence: TGTGCCAGCAGCCAGGAATACCCGGGACAGGGTGTATGGCAGTACTTC.

J is TRBJ2-7 and V is TRBV11-3; weak D call: TRBD1 (7 bases). The germline gives CDR1 SGHNT, CDR2 YENEEA. Deletions cut 4 bases from V and 5 bases from J, with 21 bases between. The CDR3 extends over 16 amino acids. DNA for the CDR3: TGTGCCAGCAGCTCCCCCGGGGGAAAACAGGGGAACGAGCAGTACTTC. Translating it yields CASSSPGGKQGNEQYF. The full variable domain, in which reference TRBV11-3 and TRBJ2-7 provide the parts outside the CDR3, is EAGVVQSPRYKIIEKKQPVAFWCNPISGHNTLYWYLQNLGQGPELLIRYENEEAVDDSQLPKDRFSAERLKGVDSTLKIQPAELGDSAVYLCASSSPGGKQGNEQYFGPGTRLTVT.

J is TRBJ2-7 and V is TRBV7-9; 10 nucleotides match TRBD1. V lost 4 bases, J lost 6 bases, and 6 bases stayed unmatched. CDR1 and CDR2 (germline): SEHNR, FQNEAQ (reference sequence). The CDR3 length is 14 residues. CDR3 in amino acids: CASSSDRGSSEQYF. CDR3 nucleotides: TGTGCCAGCAGCTCGGACAGGGGGTCTTCCGAGCAGTACTTC.

This clone occurred a few times. The chain carries TRBV15 and TRBJ1-4; the match to TRBD1 covers 8 bases. V shed 5 bases and J 7 bases; nucleotides not matched to a gene: 9. From germline, CDR1 is LNHNV and CDR2 YYDKDF (reference sequence). The CDR3 is 15 residues long. The CDR3 reads CATSGTGGPPEKLFF. In nucleotides, the CDR3 is TGTGCCACCAGCGGTACAGGGGGTCCCCCTGAAAAACTGTTTTTT.

In its sample, this clone was seen a few times. The gene calls are TRBV5-1 and TRBJ1-1; D is undetermined. V was shortened by 3 bases and J by 7 bases, with 13 bases between the two germline ends. The CDR3 sequence is 13 residues long. Germline values: CDR1 SGHRS, CDR2 YFSETQ. CDR3 in DNA: TGCGCCAGCAGCTCCCTTAAGGGAGTTGAAGCTTTCTTT. Protein: CASSSLKGVEAFF.

In its sample, this clone was seen a few times. The J gene is TRBJ2-7, the V gene TRBV9; TRBD1 aligns across 8 bases. Unmatched junction bases numbered 4, after V lost 0 bases and J lost 5 bases. The CDR3 is 14 amino acids. Looked up from germline, CDR1 is SGDLS and CDR2 is YYNGEE. The CDR3 nucleotides read TGTGCCAGCAGCGTAGGGGGACAGGCTCACGAGCAGTACTTC. It translates to CASSVGGQAHEQYF.

The chain carries TRBV7-2 and TRBJ1-3; D is ambiguous. In germline, CDR1 is SGHTA, CDR2 FQGNSA. The CDR3 length is 17 residues. V lost 4 bases and J lost 6, with 22 bases in between. The CDR3 loop is CASSSRPNPQLQNTIYF. The CDR3 DNA follows: TGTGCCAGCAGCTCCCGTCCAAATCCCCAACTCCAAAACACCATATATTTT.

This chain links TRBV15 with TRBJ2-1; TRBD2 aligns across 13 bases. Germline values: CDR1 LNHNV, CDR2 YYDKDF (reference sequence). The junction had 13 bases not matched to a gene; V was cut back by 3 bases and J by 2 bases. CDR3 length: 20 amino acids. The CDR3 here is CATSRAGLAGEFGAYNEQFF. For the CDR3, the DNA is TGTGCCACCAGCAGGGCCGGACTAGCGGGAGAATTTGGAGCCTACAATGAGCAGTTCTTC.

This clone has just one count. The rearrangement uses TRBV2 and TRBJ2-6, with 8 nucleotides matching TRBD1. V gave up 5 bases and J gave up 4 bases; unmatched junction bases: 7. Germline assignment: CDR1 SNHLY and CDR2 FYNNEI. This CDR3 comprises 16 residues. CDR3 loop: CASSTARGPGANVLTF. The DNA of the CDR3 is TGTGCCAGCAGTACCGCCAGGGGGCCAGGGGCCAACGTCCTGACTTTC.

The chain uses TRBV28 and TRBJ1-3; D is unclear. There are 13 residues in the CDR3. Germline V CDR1 and CDR2: MDHEN, SYDVKM. Deletions cut 4 bases from V and 1 base from J, with 5 bases between. The CDR3 is CASSYGSGNTIYF. The CDR3 nucleotides are TGTGCCAGCAGTTACGGTTCTGGAAACACCATATATTTT.

CDR3 residues: CASSFAVSSYEQYF. The CDR3 DNA reads as TGCGCCAGCAGCTTTGCGGTCAGCTCCTACGAGCAGTACTTC. V and J are TRBV5-1 and TRBJ2-7; D call uncertain. The V end lost 2 bases, the J end lost 0 bases, and 9 bases lay between the germline ends. The V gene's germline CDR1 is SGHRS and CDR2 YFSETQ. The CDR3 is made up of 14 amino acids.

The chain uses TRBV15 and TRBJ2-3, with 8 nucleotides matching TRBD2. The V gene end was trimmed by 0 bases and the J gene end by 3 bases; junction bases not matched to a gene: 5. CDR1 LNHNV and CDR2 YYDKDF come from the germline V gene (reference sequence). The CDR3 sequence is 16 residues long. CDR3 in DNA: TGTGCCACCAGCAGAGAAGATAGCGGGGCGACAGATACGCAGTATTTT. It yields the protein CATSREDSGATDTQYF. The variable domain in full, completed from reference TRBV15 and TRBJ2-3, reads DAMVIQNPRYQVTQFGKPVTLSCSQTLNHNVMYWYQQKSSQAPKLLFHYYDKDFNNEADTPDNFQSRRPNTSFCFLDIRSPGLGDTAMYLCATSREDSGATDTQYFGPGTRLTVL.

The chain links TRBV29-1 to TRBJ1-1; a possible D gene is TRBD1 (5 bases). Germline values: CDR1 SQVTM, CDR2 ANQGSEA. Trimming cost V 6 bases and J 0 bases, with 11 bases left between them. This CDR3 is 13 amino acids long. CDR3 protein: CSVAGFMNTEAFF. Written as DNA, the CDR3 is TGCAGCGTAGCAGGGTTTATGAACACTGAAGCTTTCTTT.

This clone has a single count. This chain links TRBV7-9 with TRBJ2-2; a weak D match, TRBD1 (7 bases). V was trimmed by 5 bases and J by 7 bases, leaving 20 bases between them. The CDR3 loop spans 16 amino acids. CDR1 is SEHNR and CDR2 is FQNEAQ in the germline V gene (reference sequence). The CDR3 spells CASSPVRVQGGGELFF. DNA for the CDR3: TGTGCCAGCAGCCCCGTACGTGTTCAGGGGGGCGGGGAGCTGTTTTTT.

V is TRBV29-1 and J is TRBJ2-4; D not resolved. The CDR3 covers 16 residues. CDR1 is SQVTM and CDR2 is ANQGSEA in the germline V gene. The germline V and J ends were trimmed by 4 bases and 0 bases, with 16 bases remaining between them. CDR3 amino acids: CSVVPRGGIAKNIQYF. The CDR3 nucleotides are TGCAGCGTTGTACCTCGCGGTGGCATAGCCAAAAACATTCAGTACTTC.

The V and J genes are TRBV6-5 and TRBJ2-3; the match to TRBD2 covers 7 bases. CDR3 length: 16 amino acids. Germline CDR1 MNHEY, CDR2 SVGAGI. After removal of 0 bases from V and 5 bases from J, the junction contained 8 bases not matched to a gene. The CDR3 reads CASSYSTREMEDTQYF. The CDR3 nucleotides are TGTGCCAGCAGTTACTCTACGCGGGAGATGGAAGATACGCAGTATTTT.

J is TRBJ2-4 and V is TRBV15; no firm D call. This CDR3 is 12 amino acids long. Germline CDR1 and CDR2: LNHNV and YYDKDF (reference sequence). With 1 base removed from V and 8 bases from J, the gap between germline ends came to 6 bases. CDR3 in amino acids: CATSRASDIQYF. The CDR3 nucleotides read TGTGCCACCAGCAGAGCCTCGGACATTCAGTACTTC.